A selection of T cell receptor beta chains follows, all from one sample in a study of CD8 T cells in Susac syndrome. Each CDR3 protein is one row after TCRdb ran MiXCR on the immunoSEQ multiplex PCR reads. Of 80,000 or so distinct CDR3 sequences listed, about 93% are singletons. The sequenced sample was CD4+ T cells from PBMCs. These receptors were taken from a human donor with Susac syndrome. Both conserved end residues are part of each CDR3. A D gene is named only where the DNA matches it firmly. Size is omitted from some rows. Given values are once, few, many or a class for expanded clones.

d_gene	j_gene	v_gene	abundance	CDR3aa	CDR3nt
TRBD2	TRBJ2-5	TRBV7-9	once	CASSFLAGRAETQYF	TGTGCCAGCAGCTTCCTAGCGGGAAGGGCAGAGACCCAGTACTTC
.	TRBJ1-1	TRBV27	.	CASSLGYSNTEAFF	TGTGCCAGCAGTCTGGGGTACAGTAACACTGAAGCTTTCTTT
TRBD2	TRBJ2-7	TRBV7-2	once	CASSRTSGTGYEQYF	TGTGCCAGCAGCCGGACTAGCGGGACCGGTTACGAGCAGTACTTC
TRBD1	TRBJ1-2	TRBV7-2	.	CASSPPGQGMGYTF	TGTGCCAGCAGTCCTCCGGGACAGGGGATGGGCTACACCTTC
TRBD2	TRBJ2-4	TRBV5-4	.	CASSFYLLAGAKNIQYF	TGTGCCAGCAGCTTTTATTTACTAGCGGGGGCCAAAAACATTCAGTACTTC
.	TRBJ2-3	TRBV3-1	once	CASSLDLSTDTQYF	TGTGCCAGCAGCCTGGACCTGAGCACAGATACGCAGTATTTT
TRBD2	TRBJ2-3	TRBV29-1	few	CSVEETSGRADTQYF	TGCAGCGTTGAAGAAACTAGCGGACGTGCAGATACGCAGTATTTT
TRBD1	TRBJ2-3	TRBV5-5	.	CASSSTGGFPDTQYF	TGTGCCAGCAGCTCTACAGGGGGCTTCCCAGATACGCAGTATTTT
.	TRBJ2-5	TRBV27	.	CASSLYVQPVLGETQYF	TGTGCCAGCAGTTTATATGTGCAGCCCGTCCTGGGAGAGACCCAGTACTTC
.	TRBJ2-7	TRBV20-1	.	CSATNNRDEQYF	TGCAGTGCAACCAATAACAGGGACGAGCAGTACTTC
.	TRBJ2-5	TRBV5-1	few	CASRLTGPQETQYF	TGCGCCAGCAGATTAACCGGGCCACAAGAGACCCAGTACTTC
TRBD2	TRBJ2-7	TRBV7-2	.	CASSLAGGPGYRDGEQYF	TGTGCCAGCAGCCTAGCGGGGGGGCCAGGGTATAGGGATGGCGAGCAGTACTTC
.	TRBJ2-1	TRBV30	.	CAWSSGKGRNEQFF	TGTGCCTGGAGTTCGGGAAAGGGGCGCAATGAGCAGTTCTTC
TRBD1	TRBJ2-7	TRBV5-1	.	CAGSPGTGSYEQYF	TGCGCCGGCTCTCCCGGGACAGGTTCCTACGAGCAGTACTTC
TRBD2	TRBJ2-3	TRBV6-4	.	CASSDSGTSGTDTQYF	TGTGCCAGCAGTGACTCCGGGACTAGCGGCACAGATACGCAGTATTTT
.	TRBJ2-7	TRBV5-1	.	CASSHETGRIPYEQYF	TGCGCCAGCAGCCACGAGACAGGGAGGATACCCTACGAGCAGTACTTC